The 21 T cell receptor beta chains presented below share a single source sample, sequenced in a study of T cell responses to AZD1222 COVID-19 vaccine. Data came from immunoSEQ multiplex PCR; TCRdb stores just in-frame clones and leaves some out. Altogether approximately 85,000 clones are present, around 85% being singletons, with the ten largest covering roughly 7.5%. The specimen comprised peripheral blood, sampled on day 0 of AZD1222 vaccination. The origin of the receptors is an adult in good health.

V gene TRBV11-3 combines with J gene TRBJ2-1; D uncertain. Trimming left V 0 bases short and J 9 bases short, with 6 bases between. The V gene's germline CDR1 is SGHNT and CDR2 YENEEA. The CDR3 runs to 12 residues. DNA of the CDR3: TGTGCCAGCAGCTTAGATGGACGTGAGCAGTTCTTC. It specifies CASSLDGREQFF.

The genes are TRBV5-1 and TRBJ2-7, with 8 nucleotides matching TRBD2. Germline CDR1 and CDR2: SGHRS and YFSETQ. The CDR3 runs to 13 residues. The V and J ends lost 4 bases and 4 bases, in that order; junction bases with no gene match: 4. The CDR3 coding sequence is TGCGCCAGCAGCCGGGAGGGGAGTTACGAGCAGTACTTC. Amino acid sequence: CASSREGSYEQYF.

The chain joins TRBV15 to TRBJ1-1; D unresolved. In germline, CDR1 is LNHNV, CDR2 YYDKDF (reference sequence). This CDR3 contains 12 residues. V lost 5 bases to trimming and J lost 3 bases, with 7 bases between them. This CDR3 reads CATSLRDTEAFF. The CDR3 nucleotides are TGTGCCACCAGCCTGAGGGACACTGAAGCTTTCTTT.

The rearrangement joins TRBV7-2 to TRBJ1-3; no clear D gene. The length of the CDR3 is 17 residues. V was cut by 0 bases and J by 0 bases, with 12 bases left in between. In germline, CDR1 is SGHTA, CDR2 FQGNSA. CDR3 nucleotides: TGTGCCAGCAGCTTAGCAATTGGGCACAGCTCTGGAAACACCATATATTTT. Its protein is CASSLAIGHSSGNTIYF.

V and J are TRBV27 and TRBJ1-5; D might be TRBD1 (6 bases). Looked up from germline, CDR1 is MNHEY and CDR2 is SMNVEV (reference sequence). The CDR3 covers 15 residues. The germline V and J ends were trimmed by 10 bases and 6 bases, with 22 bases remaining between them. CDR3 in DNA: TGTGCCACCCAACAGGGTACCGGCACGGGTCAGCCCCAGCATTTT. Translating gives CATQQGTGTGQPQHF.

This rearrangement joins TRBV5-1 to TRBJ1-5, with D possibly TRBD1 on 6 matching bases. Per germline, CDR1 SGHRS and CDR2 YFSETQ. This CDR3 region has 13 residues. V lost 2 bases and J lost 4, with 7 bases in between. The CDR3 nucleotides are TGCGCCAGCAGCTTCGGACAGAATCAGCCCCAGCATTTT. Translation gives CASSFGQNQPQHF.

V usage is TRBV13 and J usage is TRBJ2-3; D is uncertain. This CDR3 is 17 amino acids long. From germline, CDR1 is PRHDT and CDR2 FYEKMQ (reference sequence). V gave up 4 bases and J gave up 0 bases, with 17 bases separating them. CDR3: CASSSPSTVSSTDTQYF. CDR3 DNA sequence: TGTGCCAGCAGCTCCCCCTCCACAGTTTCTAGCACAGATACGCAGTATTTT.

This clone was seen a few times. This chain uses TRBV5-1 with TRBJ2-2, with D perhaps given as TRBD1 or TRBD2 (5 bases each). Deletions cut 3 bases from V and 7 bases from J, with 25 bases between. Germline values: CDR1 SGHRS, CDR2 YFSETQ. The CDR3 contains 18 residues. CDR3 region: CASSSLPGSQGRGGELFF. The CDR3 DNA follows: TGCGCCAGCAGCTCTTTGCCGGGTTCGCAGGGACGTGGCGGGGAGCTGTTTTTT.

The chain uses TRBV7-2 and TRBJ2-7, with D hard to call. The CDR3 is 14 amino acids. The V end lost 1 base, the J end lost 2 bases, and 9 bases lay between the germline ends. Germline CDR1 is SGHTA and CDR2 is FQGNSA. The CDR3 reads CASSLGISAYEQYF. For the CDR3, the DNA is TGTGCCAGCAGCTTAGGTATAAGCGCCTACGAGCAGTACTTC.

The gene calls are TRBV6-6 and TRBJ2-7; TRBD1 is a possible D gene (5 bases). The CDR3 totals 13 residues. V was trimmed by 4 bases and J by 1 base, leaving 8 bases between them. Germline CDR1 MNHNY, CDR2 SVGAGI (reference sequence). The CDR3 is CASSWTRSYEQYF. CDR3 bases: TGTGCCAGCAGTTGGACAAGATCCTACGAGCAGTACTTC.

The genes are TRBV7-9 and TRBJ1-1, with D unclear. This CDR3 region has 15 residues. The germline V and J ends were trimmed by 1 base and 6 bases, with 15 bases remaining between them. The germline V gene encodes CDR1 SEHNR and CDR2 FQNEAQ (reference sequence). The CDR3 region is CASSLGPGGLAEAFF. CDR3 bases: TGTGCCAGCAGCTTAGGGCCGGGCGGGTTGGCTGAAGCTTTCTTT. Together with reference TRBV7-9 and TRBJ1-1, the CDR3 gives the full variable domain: DTGVSQNPRHKITKRGQNVTFRCDPISEHNRLYWYRQTLGQGPEFLTYFQNEAQLEKSRLLSDRFSAERPKGSFSTLEIQRTEQGDSAMYLCASSLGPGGLAEAFFGQGTRLTVV.

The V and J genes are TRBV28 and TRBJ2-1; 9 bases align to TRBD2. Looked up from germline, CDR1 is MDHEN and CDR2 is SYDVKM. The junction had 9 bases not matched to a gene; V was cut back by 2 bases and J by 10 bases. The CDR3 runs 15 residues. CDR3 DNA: TGTGCCAGCAGTTTACGCGCGGGAGGGGGTCGCGAGCAGTTCTTC. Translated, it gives CASSLRAGGGREQFF.

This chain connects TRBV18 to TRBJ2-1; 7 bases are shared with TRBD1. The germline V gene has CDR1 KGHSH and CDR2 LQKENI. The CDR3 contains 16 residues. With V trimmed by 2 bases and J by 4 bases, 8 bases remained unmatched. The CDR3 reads CASSPIATGIYNEQFF. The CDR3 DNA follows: TGTGCCAGCTCACCAATCGCGACAGGGATATACAATGAGCAGTTCTTC.

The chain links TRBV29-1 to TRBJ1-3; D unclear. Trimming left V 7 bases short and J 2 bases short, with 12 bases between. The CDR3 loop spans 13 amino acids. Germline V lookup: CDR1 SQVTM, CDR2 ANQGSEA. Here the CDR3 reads CSARATAGNTIYF. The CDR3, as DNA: TGCAGCGCTCGGGCAACGGCTGGAAACACCATATATTTT.

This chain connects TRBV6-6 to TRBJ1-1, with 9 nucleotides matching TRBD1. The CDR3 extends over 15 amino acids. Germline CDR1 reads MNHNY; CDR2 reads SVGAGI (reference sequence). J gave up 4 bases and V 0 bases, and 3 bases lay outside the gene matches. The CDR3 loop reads CASSYSIQGATEAFF. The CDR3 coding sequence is TGTGCCAGCAGTTACTCGATACAGGGGGCCACTGAAGCTTTCTTT.

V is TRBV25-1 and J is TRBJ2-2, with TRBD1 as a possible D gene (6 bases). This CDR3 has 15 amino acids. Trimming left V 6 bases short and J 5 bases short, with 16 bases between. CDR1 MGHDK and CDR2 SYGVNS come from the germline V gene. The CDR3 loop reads CASSETGFRTGELFF. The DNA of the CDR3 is TGTGCCAGCAGCGAAACAGGGTTTCGAACCGGGGAGCTGTTTTTT.

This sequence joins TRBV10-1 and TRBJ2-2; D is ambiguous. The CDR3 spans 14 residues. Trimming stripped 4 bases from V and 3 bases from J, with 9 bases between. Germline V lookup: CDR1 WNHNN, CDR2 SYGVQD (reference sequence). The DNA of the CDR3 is TGCGCCAGCAGTGTGGGCAGATACACCGGGGAGCTGTTTTTT. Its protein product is CASSVGRYTGELFF.

CDR3 coding DNA: TGTGCCAGTAGTCATGGGACAGGGAGAGAGACCCAGTACTTC. Translated, it gives CASSHGTGRETQYF. The V call is TRBV19, the J call TRBJ2-5; 9 bases are a match to TRBD1. J lost 4 bases, V lost 5 bases, and 5 bases had no gene match. The CDR3 spans 14 residues. From germline, CDR1 is LNHDA and CDR2 SQIVND (reference sequence).

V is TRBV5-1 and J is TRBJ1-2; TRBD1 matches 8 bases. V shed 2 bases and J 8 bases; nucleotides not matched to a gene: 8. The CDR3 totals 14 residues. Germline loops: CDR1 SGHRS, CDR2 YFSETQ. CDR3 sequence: CASSFSMDRAGYTF. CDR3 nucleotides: TGCGCCAGCAGCTTCAGTATGGACAGGGCGGGCTACACCTTC.

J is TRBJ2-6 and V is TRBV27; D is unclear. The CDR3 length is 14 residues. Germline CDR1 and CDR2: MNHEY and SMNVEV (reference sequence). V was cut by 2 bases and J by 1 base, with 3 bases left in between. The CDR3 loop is CASSLLSGANVLTF. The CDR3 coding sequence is TGTGCCAGCAGTTTACTTTCTGGGGCCAACGTCCTGACTTTC.

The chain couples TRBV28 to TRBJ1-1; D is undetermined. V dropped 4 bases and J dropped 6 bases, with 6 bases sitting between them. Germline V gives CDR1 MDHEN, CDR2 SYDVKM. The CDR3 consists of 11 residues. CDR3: CASSSKPEAFF. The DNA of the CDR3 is TGTGCCAGCAGTTCAAAGCCTGAAGCTTTCTTT. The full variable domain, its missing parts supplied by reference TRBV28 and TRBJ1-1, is DVKVTQSSRYLVKRTGEKVFLECVQDMDHENMFWYRQDPGLGLRLIYFSYDVKMKEKGDIPEGYSVSREKKERFSLILESASTNQTSMYLCASSSKPEAFFGQGTRLTVV.